This TCR beta chain was documented in a study of vaccination effects on CD4 cells after COVID-19. This clone was detected a few times. Its specificity is not known. Within the ViraFEST assay, antigen-specific CD4+ T cells underwent expansion with viral peptide pools prior to sequencing. Having been cultured for 10 days, the cells underwent CD4+ T cell isolation. Either the mRNA-1273 or the BNT162b2 vaccine was given to participants as two doses. The repertoire was sequenced with immunoSEQ multiplex PCR; TCRdb's copy has only in-frame clones and lacks some. The sample gives under 20,000 clones, 70% of which show up once; over 9% is in the top ten. Trimming shortened V by 2 bases and J by 0 bases, and 11 bases separated the two germline ends. Germline V gene data show CDR1 as SGHVS and CDR2 as FQNEAQ. This CDR3 spans 16 amino acids.

The chain carries TRBV7-8 and TRBJ1-5; possible D gene TRBD1, 5 bases. This receptor was taken from a human donor who received a COVID-19 vaccine. This specimen was CD4+ T cells from PBMCs cultured with SARS-CoV-2 spike peptides, taken after COVID-19 vaccination. CDR3 residues: CASSLRGGHSNQPQHF. The CDR3 nucleotides are TGTGCCAGCAGCTTAAGGGGCGGTCATAGCAATCAGCCCCAGCATTTT.